These 29 T cell receptor beta chains originate from one sample sequenced in a study of cytomegalovirus exposure and HLA in healthy donors. Researchers ran the PCR with 60 Vbeta and 13 Jbeta primers. Here immunoSEQ multiplex PCR was the method, and the copy in TCRdb shows in-frame clones only, minus some. Among more than 95,000 clones, roughly 77% were seen once, and the ten largest hold approximately 10%. The material sequenced was PBMCs. The receptors were gathered from a woman under 30 in good health and CMV-seropositive.

V and J are TRBV5-4 and TRBJ2-1, with D maybe TRBD2 (6 bases). Per the germline V gene, CDR1 is SGHNT and CDR2 is YYREEE (reference sequence). V gave up 1 base and J gave up 5 bases, with 7 bases separating them. The CDR3 spans 13 residues. The CDR3 spells CASSLPGDNEQFF. CDR3 nucleotides: TGTGCCAGCAGCTTGCCGGGGGACAATGAGCAGTTCTTC. Supplemented by reference TRBV5-4 and TRBJ2-1, the full variable domain reads ETGVTQSPTHLIKTRGQQVTLRCSSQSGHNTVSWYQQALGQGPQFIFQYYREEENGRGNFPPRFSGLQFPNYSSELNVNALELDDSALYLCASSLPGDNEQFFGPGTRLTVL.

This clone was found a few times. This chain uses TRBV2 with TRBJ2-3, with 11 bases lining up with TRBD2. This CDR3 spans 14 amino acids. The J segment lost 5 bases and the V segment lost 7 bases, leaving 5 bases of the junction unmatched. Germline lookup yields CDR1 SNHLY and CDR2 FYNNEI. The CDR3 DNA reads TGTGCCAGCACGTCTAGCGGGAGGATAGATACGCAGTATTTT. Protein product: CASTSSGRIDTQYF.

V usage is TRBV25-1 and J usage is TRBJ2-2, with 11 bases lining up with TRBD2. Germline loops: CDR1 MGHDK, CDR2 SYGVNS. The CDR3 is made up of 15 amino acids. Germline trimming cut 4 bases from V and 4 bases from J; bases unmatched to any gene: 2. The CDR3 DNA reads as TGTGCCAGCAGTGTACTAGCGGGGGTCACCGGGGAGCTGTTTTTT. Translated, it gives CASSVLAGVTGELFF.

The chain uses TRBV5-4 and TRBJ2-1; 11 nucleotides align to TRBD2. With 5 bases clipped from V and 3 bases from J, the junction kept 1 base outside the gene matches. Per the germline V gene, CDR1 is SGHNT and CDR2 is YYREEE (reference sequence). The CDR3 is made up of 14 amino acids. For the CDR3, the DNA is TGTGCCAGCAGAACTAGCGGGAGCTACAATGAGCAGTTCTTC. This translates into CASRTSGSYNEQFF.

This rearrangement joins TRBV10-1 to TRBJ2-3; the D gene is possibly TRBD1 (6 bases). Germline V lookup: CDR1 WNHNN, CDR2 SYGVQD (reference sequence). The CDR3 covers 16 residues. The V end was cut by 2 bases, the J end by 0 bases, with 12 bases between. In DNA form, the CDR3 reads TGCGCCAGCAGTGAGATTACAGGGATAAGCACAGATACGCAGTATTTT. As protein: CASSEITGISTDTQYF.

V usage is TRBV5-1 and J usage is TRBJ2-3, with TRBD1 as a possible D gene (6 bases). The V and J ends lost 4 bases and 0 bases respectively, with 15 bases between them. The CDR3 length is 16 residues. Per germline, CDR1 SGHRS and CDR2 YFSETQ. The CDR3 loop is CASSRKTGSSTDTQYF. CDR3 bases: TGCGCCAGCAGCCGTAAGACAGGCTCTAGCACAGATACGCAGTATTTT. Combining the CDR3 with reference TRBV5-1 and TRBJ2-3 gives the whole variable domain KAGVTQTPRYLIKTRGQQVTLSCSPISGHRSVSWYQQTPGQGLQFLFEYFSETQRNKGNFPGRFSGRQFSNSRSEMNVSTLELGDSALYLCASSRKTGSSTDTQYFGPGTRLTVL.

V and J are TRBV28 and TRBJ2-1; TRBD2 matches at 8 bases. V lost 3 bases to trimming and J lost 10 bases; unmatched junction nucleotides: 17. The germline CDR1 and CDR2 sequences are MDHEN and SYDVKM. This CDR3 spans 17 amino acids. CDR3 bases: TGTGCCAGCAGTTTCCCCTCCTTAGGGGCGGGGGGATGGGAGCAGTTCTTC. Translating it yields CASSFPSLGAGGWEQFF.

The J gene is TRBJ1-3, the V gene TRBV7-8; tentatively, D is TRBD1 (5 bases). Trimming stripped 2 bases from V and 0 bases from J, with 5 bases between. The germline gives CDR1 SGHVS, CDR2 FQNEAQ. The CDR3 is made up of 14 amino acids. Here the CDR3 DNA reads TGTGCCAGCAGCTTAAGGGGCTCTGGAAACACCATATATTTT. Encoded protein: CASSLRGSGNTIYF.

This chain joins TRBV6-6 and TRBJ1-4; the D gene is possibly TRBD1 (6 bases). There are 14 residues in the CDR3. The germline CDR1 and CDR2 sequences are MNHNY and SVGAGI (reference sequence). The V end lost 10 bases, the J end lost 6 bases, and 18 bases lay between the germline ends. The CDR3 loop reads CAINTGQGYEKLFF. The CDR3 bases are TGTGCCATCAACACAGGTCAGGGGTATGAAAAACTGTTTTTT.

The chain joins TRBV6-6 to TRBJ2-7; 12 nucleotides align to TRBD2. CDR1 is MNHNY and CDR2 is SVGAGI in the germline V gene (reference sequence). This CDR3 contains 16 residues. J was trimmed by 2 bases and V by 2 bases; bases with no gene match: 4. CDR3 sequence (DNA): TGTGCCAGCAGTTACCCGGGACTAGCGGGTGCCTACGAGCAGTACTTC. It translates to CASSYPGLAGAYEQYF.

The CDR3 region has the DNA TGTGCCAGCAGTCCTGGTTGGAGGGCGGGTGAAAAACTGTTTTTT. Residues: CASSPGWRAGEKLFF. V gene TRBV28 combines with J gene TRBJ1-4; no definite D call. The V gene lost 5 bases and the J gene lost 7 bases, with 17 bases spanning the gap. CDR1 and CDR2 from the germline V gene are MDHEN and SYDVKM. The CDR3 consists of 15 residues.

The rearrangement uses TRBV5-1 and TRBJ1-5, with TRBD1 matching over 7 bases. Trimming took 3 bases from V and 6 from J; bases not matched to a gene: 6. Germline CDR1 and CDR2: SGHRS and YFSETQ. The length of the CDR3 is 14 residues. CDR3 residues: CASSSLPGGQPQHF. The CDR3, as DNA: TGCGCCAGCAGCTCTCTCCCAGGGGGTCAGCCCCAGCATTTT. Full variable domain (remainder filled in from reference TRBV5-1 and TRBJ1-5): KAGVTQTPRYLIKTRGQQVTLSCSPISGHRSVSWYQQTPGQGLQFLFEYFSETQRNKGNFPGRFSGRQFSNSRSEMNVSTLELGDSALYLCASSSLPGGQPQHFGDGTRLSIL.

A few counts support this clone. The rearrangement uses TRBV11-3 and TRBJ2-2, with 9 bases lining up with TRBD2. The V and J ends lost 6 bases and 7 bases, in that order; junction bases with no gene match: 12. Germline CDR1 SGHNT, CDR2 YENEEA. The CDR3 runs 16 residues. CDR3 amino acids: CASSRAGGPSGGELFF. The CDR3 DNA is TGTGCCAGCAGTAGAGCGGGAGGCCCTTCTGGCGGGGAGCTGTTTTTT. The complete variable domain, with remaining parts taken from reference TRBV11-3 and TRBJ2-2, reads EAGVVQSPRYKIIEKKQPVAFWCNPISGHNTLYWYLQNLGQGPELLIRYENEEAVDDSQLPKDRFSAERLKGVDSTLKIQPAELGDSAVYLCASSRAGGPSGGELFFGEGSRLTVL.

The CDR3 coding sequence is TGTGCCAGCAGTTTGAGGTGGGAGATGAACACTGAAGCTTTCTTT. It encodes CASSLRWEMNTEAFF. The rearrangement joins TRBV28 to TRBJ1-1; D remains ambiguous. The V end lost 3 bases, the J end lost 0 bases, and 11 bases lay between the germline ends. Germline V gives CDR1 MDHEN, CDR2 SYDVKM. The CDR3 has 15 residues.

The chain joins TRBV6-5 to TRBJ2-7, with 10 positions matching TRBD1. The J segment lost 5 bases and the V segment lost 1 base, leaving 5 bases of the junction unmatched. The CDR3 runs 15 residues. From germline, CDR1 is MNHEY and CDR2 SVGAGI. DNA of the CDR3: TGTGCCAGCAGTTACTTCGGACAGGGGGTCCACGAGCAGTACTTC. This translates into CASSYFGQGVHEQYF.

V usage is TRBV19 and J usage is TRBJ1-5, with D hard to call. This CDR3 comprises 13 residues. V shed 3 bases and J shed 11 bases, with 14 bases lying between them. Germline CDR1 and CDR2: LNHDA and SQIVND (reference sequence). The CDR3 spells CASSIVWYPAQHF. CDR3 bases: TGTGCCAGTAGTATTGTGTGGTATCCGGCCCAGCATTTT.

V gene TRBV28 combines with J gene TRBJ2-5, with 13 bases identical to TRBD2. The CDR3 loop spans 16 amino acids. Trimming removed 5 bases from V and 5 bases from J; junction bases left unmatched: 8. Germline V gene lookup returns CDR1 MDHEN and CDR2 SYDVKM. The DNA of the CDR3 is TGTGCCAGCAGTACTGGACTAGCGGGAGTTCCGGAGACCCAGTACTTC. Amino acids: CASSTGLAGVPETQYF.

The CDR3: CASAWNWGGRETQYF. CDR3 DNA: TGTGCCAGTGCCTGGAACTGGGGGGGGCGGGAGACCCAGTACTTC. This rearrangement joins TRBV28 to TRBJ2-5; TRBD2 is a possible D gene (7 bases). Between the trimmed V and J ends, which lost 9 bases and 5 bases, there was a span of 22 bases. This CDR3 is 15 amino acids long. Germline V gene sequence: CDR1 MDHEN, CDR2 SYDVKM.

This clone was seen only a few times. J is TRBJ2-4 and V is TRBV20-1, with D hard to call. This CDR3 has 10 amino acids. With 4 bases removed from V and 9 bases from J, the gap between germline ends came to 7 bases. From germline, CDR1 is DFQATT and CDR2 SNEGSKA (reference sequence). The DNA for the CDR3 is TGCAGTGCTATTGAGCGCATTCAGTACTTC. Translated, it gives CSAIERIQYF.

This chain uses TRBV4-1 with TRBJ1-5, with unresolved D. This CDR3 has 14 residues. Trimming shortened V by 0 bases and J by 5 bases, and 8 bases separated the two germline ends. CDR1 MGHRA and CDR2 YSYEKL come from the germline V gene. Here the CDR3 DNA reads TGCGCCAGCAGCCAAGATCTTGCGGATCAGCCCCAGCATTTT. Protein: CASSQDLADQPQHF.

A single count supports this clone. V gene TRBV5-4 combines with J gene TRBJ1-2; D possibly corresponds to TRBD1 (6 bases). Per germline, CDR1 SGHNT and CDR2 YYREEE (reference sequence). The CDR3 totals 14 residues. The ends were cut back, 0 bases at V and 4 bases at J, with 10 bases in the middle. The CDR3 is CASSLEGDGYGYTF. In nucleotides, the CDR3 is TGTGCCAGCAGCTTGGAGGGGGATGGCTATGGCTACACCTTC.

The gene calls are TRBV7-8 and TRBJ1-3; TRBD1 aligns across 7 bases. This CDR3 contains 16 residues. The J segment lost 7 bases and the V segment lost 5 bases, leaving 14 bases of the junction unmatched. Germline V gene lookup returns CDR1 SGHVS and CDR2 FQNEAQ. The CDR3 loop reads CASSPSGGQGRNTIYF. CDR3 coding DNA: TGTGCCAGCAGCCCATCAGGGGGGCAGGGTAGGAACACCATATATTTT.

The chain recombines TRBV6-6 with TRBJ2-7, with 12 bases fitting TRBD2. V was clipped by 5 bases and J by 4 bases; unmatched bases: 9. This CDR3 has 16 amino acids. Germline V gene lookup returns CDR1 MNHNY and CDR2 SVGAGI (reference sequence). The CDR3 nucleotides read TGTGCCAGCAGTGCCCCGGGGACTAGCGGGTTGTACGAGCAGTACTTC. Its translation is CASSAPGTSGLYEQYF.

V gene TRBV7-6 combines with J gene TRBJ2-7; 11 bases line up with TRBD2. There are 18 residues in the CDR3. With 0 bases clipped from V and 3 bases from J, the junction kept 10 bases outside the gene matches. Looked up from germline, CDR1 is SGHVS and CDR2 is FNYEAQ. This CDR3 is CASSLAYTSGRLVYEQYF. The DNA for the CDR3 is TGTGCCAGCAGCTTAGCGTACACTAGCGGGAGACTTGTCTACGAGCAGTACTTC. Filled out from reference TRBV7-6 and TRBJ2-7, the complete variable domain reads GAGVSQSPRYKVTKRGQDVALRCDPISGHVSLYWYRQALGQGPEFLTYFNYEAQQDKSGLPNDRFSAERPEGSISTLTIQRTEQRDSAMYRCASSLAYTSGRLVYEQYFGPGTRLTVT.

This clone came up a few times. This rearrangement joins TRBV13 to TRBJ2-7, with 9 bases that match TRBD2. The germline gives CDR1 PRHDT, CDR2 FYEKMQ (reference sequence). The length of the CDR3 is 14 residues. V dropped 5 bases and J dropped 3; count of bases not matched to a gene: 5. CDR3 residues: CASSPGTSSYEQYF. CDR3 nucleotides: TGTGCCAGCAGCCCGGGGACTAGCAGCTACGAGCAGTACTTC.

CDR3 nucleotide sequence: TGCGCCAGCAGCTTGGCCGGAGGGCCTTCCGTTTCCGAGCAGTACTTC. Its protein is CASSLAGGPSVSEQYF. V gene TRBV5-1 combines with J gene TRBJ2-7, with TRBD2 as a possible D gene (6 bases). This CDR3 contains 16 residues. Trimming took off 0 bases at V and 6 bases at J, with 19 bases between the two ends. Looked up from germline, CDR1 is SGHRS and CDR2 is YFSETQ. The complete variable domain, with remaining parts taken from reference TRBV5-1 and TRBJ2-7, reads KAGVTQTPRYLIKTRGQQVTLSCSPISGHRSVSWYQQTPGQGLQFLFEYFSETQRNKGNFPGRFSGRQFSNSRSEMNVSTLELGDSALYLCASSLAGGPSVSEQYFGPGTRLTVT.

The chain employs TRBV6-8 and TRBJ2-7; D is ambiguous. The germline V gene encodes CDR1 MNHGY and CDR2 SAAAGT. This CDR3 spans 18 amino acids. Deletions cut 4 bases from V and 2 bases from J, with 24 bases between. The CDR3 DNA is TGTGCCAGCAGTTGCCCCCGGAGTTTGGTACTTCTAGCCTACGAGCAGTACTTC. Protein sequence: CASSCPRSLVLLAYEQYF.

The rearrangement uses TRBV30 and TRBJ1-1; no firm D call. Trimming shortened V by 2 bases and J by 7 bases, and 8 bases separated the two germline ends. The CDR3 has 11 amino acids. The germline gives CDR1 GTSNPN, CDR2 SVGIG (reference sequence). CDR3 bases: TGTGCCTGGAGTCCCCGGGATGAAGCTTTCTTT. As protein: CAWSPRDEAFF.

The chain's CDR3 is CASSQVGANNYGYTF. The CDR3 DNA sequence: TGCGCCAGCAGCCAGGTGGGGGCGAATAACTATGGCTACACCTTC. The chain carries TRBV4-1 and TRBJ1-2; possible D gene TRBD1, 6 bases. The CDR3 has 15 amino acids. V lost 3 bases, J lost 1 base, and 12 bases lay in between. Germline V gene lookup returns CDR1 MGHRA and CDR2 YSYEKL.